The clone carrying this T cell receptor beta chain was observed a single time. The antigen remains unidentified. Clones were sequenced by immunoSEQ multiplex PCR, and TCRdb holds only the in-frame ones, with some missing. The sample yields approximately 65,000 clones, more than 60% seen once. These data come from a study of radiation and T cells in renal cell carcinoma. Described time point: blood 4 weeks post-SBRT, at nephrectomy. Documented treatment: 15 Gy SBRT to primary tumor, nephrectomy 4 weeks later. Nephrectomy followed 15 Gy stereotactic body radiation by 4 weeks. Serial blood draws occurred at baseline and 2 and 4 weeks post-SBRT. The tumor was a clear cell renal cell carcinoma. The germline V and J ends were trimmed by 5 bases and 4 bases, with 18 bases remaining between them. In germline, CDR1 is LGHNT, CDR2 FRNRAP. There are 16 residues in the CDR3. Study-wide findings and caveats: In blood, top tumor clones expanded by 2 weeks, shrinking by 4.

V is TRBV12-5 and J is TRBJ1-3; TRBD1 might be the D (6 bases). The material was blood, obtained from a patient whose treatment included radiotherapy and nephrectomy. The source of this sequence is a man in his 60s with renal cell carcinoma. This chain's CDR3 is CASGPGGASVGNTIYF. In DNA form, the CDR3 reads TGTGCTAGTGGTCCGGGGGGGGCGAGTGTAGGAAACACCATATATTTT.